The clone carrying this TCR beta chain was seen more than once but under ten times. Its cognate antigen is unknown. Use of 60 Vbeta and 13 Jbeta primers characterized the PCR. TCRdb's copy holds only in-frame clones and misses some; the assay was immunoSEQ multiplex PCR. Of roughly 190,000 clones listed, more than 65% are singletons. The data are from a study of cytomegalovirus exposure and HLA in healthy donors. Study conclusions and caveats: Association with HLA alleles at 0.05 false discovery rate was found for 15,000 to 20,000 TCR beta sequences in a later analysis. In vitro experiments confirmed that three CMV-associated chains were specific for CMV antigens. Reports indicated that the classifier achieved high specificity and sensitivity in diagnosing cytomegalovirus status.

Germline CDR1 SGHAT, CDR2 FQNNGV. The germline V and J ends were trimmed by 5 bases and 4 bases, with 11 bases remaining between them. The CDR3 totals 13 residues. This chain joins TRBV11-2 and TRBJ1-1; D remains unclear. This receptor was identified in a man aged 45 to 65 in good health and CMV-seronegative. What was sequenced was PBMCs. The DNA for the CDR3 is TGTGCCAGCAGCGTGGGAGTAGGCACTGAAGCTTTCTTT. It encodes CASSVGVGTEAFF.